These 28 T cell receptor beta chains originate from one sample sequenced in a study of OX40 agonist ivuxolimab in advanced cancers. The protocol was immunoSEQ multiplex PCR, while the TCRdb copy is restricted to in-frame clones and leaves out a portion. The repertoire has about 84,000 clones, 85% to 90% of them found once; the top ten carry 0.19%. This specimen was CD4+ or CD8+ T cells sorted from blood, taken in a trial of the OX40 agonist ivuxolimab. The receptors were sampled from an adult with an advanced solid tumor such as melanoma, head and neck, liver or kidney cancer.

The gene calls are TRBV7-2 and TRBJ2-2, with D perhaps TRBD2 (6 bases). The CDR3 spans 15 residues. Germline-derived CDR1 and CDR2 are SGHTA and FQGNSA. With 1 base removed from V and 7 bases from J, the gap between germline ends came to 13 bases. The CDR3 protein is CASSLVGSSGGELFF. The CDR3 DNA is TGTGCCAGCAGCTTAGTCGGGAGTAGTGGCGGGGAGCTGTTTTTT.

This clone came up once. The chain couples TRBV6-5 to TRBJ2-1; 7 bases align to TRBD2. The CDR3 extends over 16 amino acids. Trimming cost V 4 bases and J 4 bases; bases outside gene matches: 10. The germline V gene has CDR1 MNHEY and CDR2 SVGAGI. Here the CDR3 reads CASSFSPSGTYNEQFF. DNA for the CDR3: TGTGCCAGCAGTTTTTCTCCTAGCGGCACTTACAATGAGCAGTTCTTC.

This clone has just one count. CDR3 protein: CASSVIRGTGLHGYTF. The CDR3 DNA reads TGTGCCAGCAGTGTAATCCGAGGGACAGGGCTCCATGGCTACACCTTC. The chain is built from TRBV6-1 and TRBJ1-2, with 9 bases matching TRBD1. From germline, CDR1 is MNHNS and CDR2 SASEGT. CDR3 size: 16 residues. The junction had 12 bases not matched to a gene; V was cut back by 4 bases and J by 6 bases.

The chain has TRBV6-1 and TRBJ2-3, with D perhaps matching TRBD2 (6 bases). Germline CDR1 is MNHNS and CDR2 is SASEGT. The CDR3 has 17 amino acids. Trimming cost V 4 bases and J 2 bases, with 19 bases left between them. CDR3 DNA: TGTGCCAGCAGTGCCTCGGGACGGCGACTAGACACAGATACGCAGTATTTT. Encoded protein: CASSASGRRLDTDTQYF.

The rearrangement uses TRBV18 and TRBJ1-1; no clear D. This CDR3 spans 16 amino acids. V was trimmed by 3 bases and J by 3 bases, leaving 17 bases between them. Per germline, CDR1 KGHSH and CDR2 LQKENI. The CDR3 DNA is TGTGCCAGCTCACCGCTCCTGGCAGCTAGGGACACTGAAGCTTTCTTT. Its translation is CASSPLLAARDTEAFF.

The CDR3 spells CASSTGTEPYEQYF. The CDR3 DNA follows: TGTGCCAGCAGTACCGGGACAGAACCTTACGAGCAGTACTTC. The rearrangement joins TRBV7-2 to TRBJ2-7; TRBD1 matches 7 bases. Unmatched junction bases numbered 9, after V lost 6 bases and J lost 4 bases. CDR3 length: 14 residues. The V gene's germline CDR1 is SGHTA and CDR2 FQGNSA.

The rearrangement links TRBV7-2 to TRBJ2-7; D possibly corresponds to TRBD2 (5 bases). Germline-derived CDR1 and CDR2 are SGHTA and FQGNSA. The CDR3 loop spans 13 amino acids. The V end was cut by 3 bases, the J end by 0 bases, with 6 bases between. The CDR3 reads CASSLGVSYEQYF. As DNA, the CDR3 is TGTGCCAGCAGCTTGGGAGTCTCCTACGAGCAGTACTTC.

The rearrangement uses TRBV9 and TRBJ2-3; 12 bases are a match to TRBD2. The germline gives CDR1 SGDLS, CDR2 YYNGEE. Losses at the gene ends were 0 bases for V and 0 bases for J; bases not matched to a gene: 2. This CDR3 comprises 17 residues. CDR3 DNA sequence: TGTGCCAGCAGCGTAGGCGGGACTAGCGGGAGCACAGATACGCAGTATTTT. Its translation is CASSVGGTSGSTDTQYF. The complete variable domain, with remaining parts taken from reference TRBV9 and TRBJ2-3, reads DSGVTQTPKHLITATGQRVTLRCSPRSGDLSVYWYQQSLDQGLQFLIQYYNGEERAKGNILERFSAQQFPDLHSELNLSSLELGDSALYFCASSVGGTSGSTDTQYFGPGTRLTVL.

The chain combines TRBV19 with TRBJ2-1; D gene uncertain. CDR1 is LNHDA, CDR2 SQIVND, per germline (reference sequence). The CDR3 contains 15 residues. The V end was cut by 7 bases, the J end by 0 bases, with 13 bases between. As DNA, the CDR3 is TGTGCCAGTACATCGGCGGCGAGCTCCTACAATGAGCAGTTCTTC. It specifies CASTSAASSYNEQFF.

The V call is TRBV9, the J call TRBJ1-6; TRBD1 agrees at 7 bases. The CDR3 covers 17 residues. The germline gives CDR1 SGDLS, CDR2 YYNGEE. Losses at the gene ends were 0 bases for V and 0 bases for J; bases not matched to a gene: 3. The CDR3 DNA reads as TGTGCCAGCAGCGTAGCGGGACAGAGCTCCTATAATTCACCCCTCCACTTT. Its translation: CASSVAGQSSYNSPLHF.

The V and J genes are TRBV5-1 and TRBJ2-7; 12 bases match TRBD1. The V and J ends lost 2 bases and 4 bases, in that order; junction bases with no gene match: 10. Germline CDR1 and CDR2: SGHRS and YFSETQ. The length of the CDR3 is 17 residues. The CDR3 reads CASSFLSGGQGAYEQYF. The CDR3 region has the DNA TGCGCCAGCAGCTTCCTGAGTGGGGGACAGGGGGCTTACGAGCAGTACTTC.

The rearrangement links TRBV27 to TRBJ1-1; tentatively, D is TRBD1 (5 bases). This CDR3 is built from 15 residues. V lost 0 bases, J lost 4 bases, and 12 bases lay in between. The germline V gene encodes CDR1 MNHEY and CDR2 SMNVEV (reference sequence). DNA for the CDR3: TGTGCCAGCAGTTTATCCCGGCAGGGAGTCACTGAAGCTTTCTTT. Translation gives CASSLSRQGVTEAFF.

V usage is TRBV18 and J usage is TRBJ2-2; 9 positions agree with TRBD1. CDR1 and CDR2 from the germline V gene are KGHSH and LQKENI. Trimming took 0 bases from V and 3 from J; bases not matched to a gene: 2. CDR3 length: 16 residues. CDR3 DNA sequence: TGTGCCAGCTCACCACCGACAGGGGGGGACACCGGGGAGCTGTTTTTT. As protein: CASSPPTGGDTGELFF.

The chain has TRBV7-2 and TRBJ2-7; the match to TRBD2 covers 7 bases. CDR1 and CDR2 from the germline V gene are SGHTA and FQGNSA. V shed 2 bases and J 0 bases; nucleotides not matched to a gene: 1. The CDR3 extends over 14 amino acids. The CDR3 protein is CASSLTSASYEQYF. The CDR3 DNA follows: TGTGCCAGCAGCTTAACTAGCGCCTCCTACGAGCAGTACTTC.

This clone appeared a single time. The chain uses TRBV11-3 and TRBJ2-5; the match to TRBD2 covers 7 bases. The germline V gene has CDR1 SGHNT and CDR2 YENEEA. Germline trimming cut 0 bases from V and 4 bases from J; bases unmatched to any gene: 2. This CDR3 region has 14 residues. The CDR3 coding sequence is TGTGCCAGCAGCTTAGAAACGGGGGGAGAGACCCAGTACTTC. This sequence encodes CASSLETGGETQYF.

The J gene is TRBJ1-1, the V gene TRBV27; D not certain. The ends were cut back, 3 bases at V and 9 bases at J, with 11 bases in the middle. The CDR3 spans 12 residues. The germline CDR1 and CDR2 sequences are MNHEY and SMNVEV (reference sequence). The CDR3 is CASSFHNSKAFF. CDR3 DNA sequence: TGTGCCAGCAGTTTTCATAACAGCAAAGCTTTCTTT.

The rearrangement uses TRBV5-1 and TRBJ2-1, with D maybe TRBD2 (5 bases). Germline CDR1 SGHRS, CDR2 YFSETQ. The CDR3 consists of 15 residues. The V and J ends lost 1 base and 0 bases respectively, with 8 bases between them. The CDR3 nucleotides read TGCGCCAGCAGCTTGACGGGGAGCTCCTACAATGAGCAGTTCTTC. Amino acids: CASSLTGSSYNEQFF.

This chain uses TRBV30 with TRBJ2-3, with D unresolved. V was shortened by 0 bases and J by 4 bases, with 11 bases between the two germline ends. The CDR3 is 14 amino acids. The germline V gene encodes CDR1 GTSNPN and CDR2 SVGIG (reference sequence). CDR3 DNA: TGTGCCTGGAGTGTTTGGGGTAGGGCAGATACGCAGTATTTT. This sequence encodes CAWSVWGRADTQYF.

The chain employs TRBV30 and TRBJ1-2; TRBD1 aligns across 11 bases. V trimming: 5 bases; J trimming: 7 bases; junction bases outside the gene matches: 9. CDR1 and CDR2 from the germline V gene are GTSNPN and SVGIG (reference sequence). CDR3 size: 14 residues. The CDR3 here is CAWDPGTGGTGYTF. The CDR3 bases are TGTGCCTGGGATCCTGGGACAGGGGGTACTGGCTACACCTTC.

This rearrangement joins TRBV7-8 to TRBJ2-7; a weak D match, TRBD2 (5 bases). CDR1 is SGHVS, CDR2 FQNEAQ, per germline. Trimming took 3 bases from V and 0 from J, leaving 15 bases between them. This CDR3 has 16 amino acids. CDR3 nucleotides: TGTGCCAGCAGCTTTCCACTAGTGAGATACTCCTACGAGCAGTACTTC. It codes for CASSFPLVRYSYEQYF.

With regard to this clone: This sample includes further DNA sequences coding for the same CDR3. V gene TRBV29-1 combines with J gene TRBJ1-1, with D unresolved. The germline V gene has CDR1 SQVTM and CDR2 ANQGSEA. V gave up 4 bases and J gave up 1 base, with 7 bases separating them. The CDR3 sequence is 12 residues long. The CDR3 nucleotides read TGCAGCGTTGCGCGGGGGAACACTGAAGCTTTCTTT. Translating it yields CSVARGNTEAFF.

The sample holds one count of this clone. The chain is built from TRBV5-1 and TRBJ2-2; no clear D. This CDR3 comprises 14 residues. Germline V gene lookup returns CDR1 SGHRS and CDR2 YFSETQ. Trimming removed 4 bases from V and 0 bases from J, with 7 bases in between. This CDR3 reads CASSTQANTGELFF. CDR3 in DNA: TGCGCCAGCAGCACACAAGCGAACACCGGGGAGCTGTTTTTT.

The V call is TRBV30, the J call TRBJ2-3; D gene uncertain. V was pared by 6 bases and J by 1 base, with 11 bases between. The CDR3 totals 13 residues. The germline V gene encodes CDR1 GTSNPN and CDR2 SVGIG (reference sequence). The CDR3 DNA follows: TGTGCCTGCGCGCCGATGGGCACAGATACGCAGTATTTT. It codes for CACAPMGTDTQYF.

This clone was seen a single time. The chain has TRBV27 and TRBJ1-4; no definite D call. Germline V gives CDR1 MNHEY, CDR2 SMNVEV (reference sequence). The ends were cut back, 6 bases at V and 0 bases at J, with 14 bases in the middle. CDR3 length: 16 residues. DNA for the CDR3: TGTGCCAGCAGCCTATACATATCATCAACTAATGAAAAACTGTTTTTT. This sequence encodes CASSLYISSTNEKLFF. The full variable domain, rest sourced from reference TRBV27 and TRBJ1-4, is EAQVTQNPRYLITVTGKKLTVTCSQNMNHEYMSWYRQDPGLGLRQIYYSMNVEVTDKGDVPEGYKVSRKEKRNFPLILESPSPNQTSLYFCASSLYISSTNEKLFFGSGTQLSVL.

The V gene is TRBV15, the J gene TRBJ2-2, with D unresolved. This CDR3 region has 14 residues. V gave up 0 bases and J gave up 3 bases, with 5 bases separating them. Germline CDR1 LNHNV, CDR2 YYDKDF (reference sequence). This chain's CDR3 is CATSRDRDTGELFF. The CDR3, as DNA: TGTGCCACCAGCAGAGATCGGGACACCGGGGAGCTGTTTTTT.

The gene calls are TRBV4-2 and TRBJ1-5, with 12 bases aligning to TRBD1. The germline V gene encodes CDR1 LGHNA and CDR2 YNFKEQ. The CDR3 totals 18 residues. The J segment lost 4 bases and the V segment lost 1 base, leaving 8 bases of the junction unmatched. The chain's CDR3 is CASSQVPGQGAKNQPQHF. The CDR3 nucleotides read TGTGCCAGCAGCCAAGTCCCGGGACAGGGGGCTAAGAATCAGCCCCAGCATTTT.

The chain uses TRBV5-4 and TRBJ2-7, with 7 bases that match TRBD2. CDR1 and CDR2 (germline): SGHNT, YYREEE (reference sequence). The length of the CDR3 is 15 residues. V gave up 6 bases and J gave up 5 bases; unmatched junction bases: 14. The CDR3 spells CASTPGGARGNEQYF. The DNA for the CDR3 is TGTGCCAGCACCCCGGGAGGAGCACGGGGGAACGAGCAGTACTTC.

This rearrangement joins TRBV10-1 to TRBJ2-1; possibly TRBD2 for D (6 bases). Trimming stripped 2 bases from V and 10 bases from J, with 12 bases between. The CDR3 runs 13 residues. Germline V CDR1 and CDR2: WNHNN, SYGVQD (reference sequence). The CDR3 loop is CASSEGRDGEQFF. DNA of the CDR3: TGCGCCAGCAGTGAGGGGCGGGATGGGGAGCAGTTCTTC.